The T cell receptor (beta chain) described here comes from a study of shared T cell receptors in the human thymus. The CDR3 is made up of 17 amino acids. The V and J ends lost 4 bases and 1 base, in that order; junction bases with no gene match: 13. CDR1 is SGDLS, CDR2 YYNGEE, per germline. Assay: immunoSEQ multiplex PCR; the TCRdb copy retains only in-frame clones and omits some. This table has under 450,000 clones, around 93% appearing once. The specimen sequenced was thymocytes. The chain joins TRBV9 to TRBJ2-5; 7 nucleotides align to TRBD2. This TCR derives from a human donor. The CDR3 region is CASSRLLVAGTQETQYF. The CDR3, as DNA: TGTGCCAGCAGCCGTCTATTGGTAGCGGGTACCCAAGAGACCCAGTACTTC.